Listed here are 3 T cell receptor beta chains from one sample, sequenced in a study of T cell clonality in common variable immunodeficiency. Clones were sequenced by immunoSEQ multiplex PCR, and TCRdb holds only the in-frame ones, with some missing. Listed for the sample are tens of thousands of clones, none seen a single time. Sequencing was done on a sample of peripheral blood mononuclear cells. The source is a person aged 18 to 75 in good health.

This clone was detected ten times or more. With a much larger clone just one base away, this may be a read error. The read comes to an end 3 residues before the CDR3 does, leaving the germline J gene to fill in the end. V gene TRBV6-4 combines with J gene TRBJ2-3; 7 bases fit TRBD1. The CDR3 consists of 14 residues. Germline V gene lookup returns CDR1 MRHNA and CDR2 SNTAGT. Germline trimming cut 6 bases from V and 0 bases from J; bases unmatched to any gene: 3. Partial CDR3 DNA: TGTGCCAGCAGCCCGGGACAGAGCACAGATACG. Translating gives CASSPGQSTDT. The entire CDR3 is CASSPGQSTDTQYF.

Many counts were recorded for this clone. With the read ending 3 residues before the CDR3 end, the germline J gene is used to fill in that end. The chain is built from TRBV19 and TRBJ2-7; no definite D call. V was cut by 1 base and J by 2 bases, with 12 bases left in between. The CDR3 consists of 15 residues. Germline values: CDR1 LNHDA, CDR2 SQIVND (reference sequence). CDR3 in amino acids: CASSIVPPGAYEQYF. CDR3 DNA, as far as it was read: TGTGCCAGTAGTATAGTCCCGCCAGGCGCCTACGAG.

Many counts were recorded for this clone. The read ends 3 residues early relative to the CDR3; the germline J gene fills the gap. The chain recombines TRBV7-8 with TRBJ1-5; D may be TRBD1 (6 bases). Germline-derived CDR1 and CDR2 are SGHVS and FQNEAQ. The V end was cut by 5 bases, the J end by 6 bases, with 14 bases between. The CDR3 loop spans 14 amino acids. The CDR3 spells CASSRMGASQPQHF. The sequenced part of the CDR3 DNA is TGTGCCAGCAGCCGAATGGGGGCTAGTCAGCCC. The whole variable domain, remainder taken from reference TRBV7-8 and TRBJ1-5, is GAGVSQSPRYKVAKRGQDVALRCDPISGHVSLFWYQQALGQGPEFLTYFQNEAQLDKSGLPSDRFFAERPEGSVSTLKIQRTQQEDSAVYLCASSRMGASQPQHFGDGTRLSIL.